This passage covers 16 T cell receptor beta chains from one sample sequenced in a study of blood T cell repertoires in COVID-19 (dated by TCRdb to 2018 to 2021). The library came from the immunoSEQ multiplex PCR assay. The source is immuneACCESS, and TCRdb retained only in-frame sequences with V and J called. Part of the clones is not carried over; for the studies checked, unresolved V genes explain less than half of this, and the remainder is unexplained. This sample is represented by about 83,000 clones; about nine tenths of them were singletons. Jointly, the top ten make up 2.5% to 3.5% of the sample. Sequencing input: peripheral blood. The receptor set was obtained from a woman aged 45-65 years with active or convalescent COVID-19.

The rearrangement uses TRBV19 and TRBJ2-2; 9 positions match TRBD1. The CDR3 length is 15 residues. The trim removed 4 bases at V and 8 bases at J, leaving 8 bases unmatched. Germline CDR1 reads LNHDA; CDR2 reads SQIVND (reference sequence). This chain's CDR3 is CASSTGQGRMGELFF. CDR3 coding DNA: TGTGCCAGTAGTACCGGACAGGGGAGGATGGGGGAGCTGTTTTTT.

V is TRBV24-1 and J is TRBJ1-2; D may be TRBD1 (6 bases). The V gene lost 10 bases and the J gene lost 6 bases, with 11 bases spanning the gap. The germline CDR1 and CDR2 sequences are KGHDR and SFDVKD. This CDR3 comprises 11 residues. The CDR3 DNA reads as TGTGCCACACAGGGTTTTGATGGCTACACCTTC. As protein: CATQGFDGYTF.

V usage is TRBV9 and J usage is TRBJ2-7; weak D call: TRBD2 (5 bases). The germline gives CDR1 SGDLS, CDR2 YYNGEE. The CDR3 runs to 14 residues. Trimming shortened V by 0 bases and J by 1 base, and 8 bases separated the two germline ends. The CDR3 nucleotides are TGTGCCAGCAGCGTAGAGGGCGGGTCCTACGAGCAGTACTTC. It yields the protein CASSVEGGSYEQYF.

The CDR3, as DNA: TGTGCCAGCAGCTTAGTAGCGGGGGCGGACAATGAGCAGTTCTTC. Translating it yields CASSLVAGADNEQFF. The V call is TRBV7-3, the J call TRBJ2-1, with TRBD2 identical over 9 bases. CDR1 and CDR2 (germline): SGHTA, FQGTGA. The CDR3 length is 15 residues. J lost 5 bases, V lost 2 bases, and 4 bases had no gene match.

The chain is built from TRBV6-5 and TRBJ1-6; TRBD1 aligns across 7 bases. CDR1 is MNHEY and CDR2 is SVGAGI in the germline V gene. V shed 7 bases and J 5 bases; nucleotides not matched to a gene: 8. The CDR3 covers 15 residues. The CDR3 reads CASTERDSHNSPLHF. DNA of the CDR3: TGTGCCAGCACCGAAAGGGACAGTCATAATTCACCCCTCCACTTT.

The rearrangement uses TRBV11-2 and TRBJ1-2; perhaps TRBD1 as D (6 bases). The V and J ends lost 5 bases and 7 bases respectively, with 11 bases between them. In germline, CDR1 is SGHAT, CDR2 FQNNGV. This CDR3 has 12 residues. The chain's CDR3 is CASSEQGRGYTF. CDR3 bases: TGTGCCAGCAGCGAACAGGGTCGTGGCTACACCTTC.

The chain joins TRBV3-1 (or the pseudogene TRBV3-2) to TRBJ1-2; D is possibly TRBD1 (5 bases). The V gene's germline CDR1 is LGHDT and CDR2 YNNKEL (reference sequence). V was shortened by 6 bases and J by 4 bases, with 12 bases between the two germline ends. There are 13 residues in the CDR3. The CDR3 sequence: CASSGGAAYGYTF. In DNA, the CDR3 is TGTGCCAGCAGTGGCGGGGCAGCCTATGGCTACACCTTC.

This sequence joins TRBV19 and TRBJ2-1, with D uncertain. The germline V gene encodes CDR1 LNHDA and CDR2 SQIVND (reference sequence). The CDR3 contains 13 residues. The V gene lost 6 bases and the J gene lost 0 bases, with 6 bases spanning the gap. The CDR3 sequence: CASSGFSYNEQFF. Written as DNA, the CDR3 is TGTGCCAGTAGCGGGTTCTCCTACAATGAGCAGTTCTTC. Full variable domain (outside the CDR3, taken from reference TRBV19 and TRBJ2-1): DGGITQSPKYLFRKEGQNVTLSCEQNLNHDAMYWYRQDPGQGLRLIYYSQIVNDFQKGDIAEGYSVSREKKESFPLTVTSAQKNPTAFYLCASSGFSYNEQFFGPGTRLTVL.

The chain joins TRBV7-9 to TRBJ1-6; D remains unclear. CDR3 length equals 12 residues. CDR1 and CDR2 (germline): SEHNR, FQNEAQ (reference sequence). V was pared by 5 bases and J by 13 bases, with 12 bases between. CDR3 residues: CASSVDSLPLHF. The CDR3 nucleotides are TGTGCCAGCAGCGTAGATTCACTCCCCCTCCACTTT. The full variable domain, completed using reference TRBV7-9 and TRBJ1-6, is DTGVSQNPRHKITKRGQNVTFRCDPISEHNRLYWYRQTLGQGPEFLTYFQNEAQLEKSRLLSDRFSAERPKGSFSTLEIQRTEQGDSAMYLCASSVDSLPLHFGNGTRLTVT.

This rearrangement joins TRBV10-3 to TRBJ1-2; 9 nucleotides align to TRBD1. This CDR3 region has 14 residues. V gave up 6 bases and J gave up 2 bases; unmatched junction bases: 4. The germline gives CDR1 ENHRY, CDR2 SYGVKD. The CDR3 nucleotides are TGTGCCATCAGGGGACAGGGAGGAAACTATGGCTACACCTTC. Translated, it gives CAIRGQGGNYGYTF.

This chain links TRBV12-5 with TRBJ2-7, with D unclear. V dropped 2 bases and J dropped 6 bases, with 8 bases sitting between them. The CDR3 loop spans 12 amino acids. The germline V gene encodes CDR1 LGHNT and CDR2 FRNRAP. The CDR3 DNA reads TGTGCTAGTGGTTTGAGAGCGTCCGAGCAGTACTTC. Translated, it gives CASGLRASEQYF.

This clone has more than one count but fewer than ten. The rearrangement links TRBV12-3 or TRBV12-4 to TRBJ1-1, with D unresolved. V lost 0 bases and J 2 bases, leaving 4 bases between the germline ends. This CDR3 is 13 amino acids long. The CDR3 sequence: CASSLAANTEAFF. The CDR3 DNA follows: TGTGCCAGCAGTTTAGCAGCAAACACTGAAGCTTTCTTT.

The chain links TRBV12-3 or TRBV12-4 to TRBJ2-3, with unresolved D. The V end lost 4 bases, the J end lost 2 bases, and 4 bases lay between the germline ends. The CDR3 runs to 12 residues. The CDR3, as DNA: TGTGCCAGCAGTTCAGTCACAGATACGCAGTATTTT. Its translation: CASSSVTDTQYF.

The CDR3 protein is CASSLQQGQGQGYTF. CDR3 bases: TGTGCCAGCAGCTTGCAACAGGGACAGGGCCAGGGCTACACCTTC. This rearrangement joins TRBV5-8 to TRBJ1-2; 9 bases fit TRBD1. Germline V CDR1 and CDR2: SGHTS, YDEGEE. V lost 1 base, J lost 8 bases, and 9 bases stayed unmatched. This CDR3 is 15 amino acids long.

The chain couples TRBV3-1 (or the pseudogene TRBV3-2) to TRBJ1-2, with 9 bases lining up with TRBD1. CDR3 length equals 15 residues. CDR1 LGHDT and CDR2 YNNKEL come from the germline V gene (reference sequence). The J segment lost 4 bases and the V segment lost 4 bases, leaving 7 bases of the junction unmatched. DNA for the CDR3: TGTGCCAGCAGCCTAACGACAGGGGGGGGCTATGGCTACACCTTC. Encoded protein: CASSLTTGGGYGYTF.

The rearrangement uses TRBV4-1 and TRBJ2-7, with D perhaps TRBD2 (5 bases). Germline-derived CDR1 and CDR2 are MGHRA and YSYEKL. The CDR3 totals 15 residues. V was shortened by 6 bases and J by 2 bases, with 17 bases between the two germline ends. As DNA, the CDR3 is TGCGCCAGCAGTGAGGAGGTCCGCCCCCCCTACGAGCAGTACTTC. This translates into CASSEEVRPPYEQYF.